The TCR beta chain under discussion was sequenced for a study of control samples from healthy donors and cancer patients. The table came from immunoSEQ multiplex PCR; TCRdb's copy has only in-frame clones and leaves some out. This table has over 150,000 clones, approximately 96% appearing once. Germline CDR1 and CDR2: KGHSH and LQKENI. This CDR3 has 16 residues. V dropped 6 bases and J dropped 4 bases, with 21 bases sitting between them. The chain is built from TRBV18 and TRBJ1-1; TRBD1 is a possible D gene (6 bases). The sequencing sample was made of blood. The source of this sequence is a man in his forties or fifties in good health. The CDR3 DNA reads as TGTGCCAGCTCTCTATCCAGACAGGTGGCGGGCACTGAAGCTTTCTTT. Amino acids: CASSLSRQVAGTEAFF.